This T cell receptor (beta chain) was sequenced during a study of blood T cell repertoires in COVID-19. Assay used: immunoSEQ multiplex PCR; TCRdb lists only in-frame clones, some missing. Of 250,000 or so clones in the sample, about four fifths are singletons; the top ten hold about 3.8%. From germline, CDR1 is SNHLY and CDR2 FYNNEI. The CDR3 covers 13 residues. Germline trimming cut 6 bases from V and 10 bases from J; bases unmatched to any gene: 8. This clone showed up just a few times. V is TRBV2 and J is TRBJ2-1; TRBD2 agrees at 8 bases. This TCR derives from a woman between 40 and 55 years old who had been exposed to COVID-19. The sequenced material came from PBMCs or T cells enriched from blood (not recorded which). The CDR3 reads CASSLRRGAEQFF. Here the CDR3 DNA reads TGTGCCAGCAGCCTGAGGCGGGGGGCCGAGCAGTTCTTC.